The 20 T cell receptor beta chains in this list originate from one sample, sequenced in a study of T cell changes during pregnancy in multiple sclerosis. TCRdb's table, derived via immunoSEQ multiplex PCR, lists solely in-frame clones and lacks some. The sample has approximately 79,000 clones, 85% to 95% seen once. The input for sequencing was CD4+ T cells from peripheral blood mononuclear cells, taken before pregnancy. The receptors come from a female donor with multiple sclerosis, enrolled in a pregnancy study.

This clone was seen only once. The chain combines TRBV5-1 with TRBJ2-3; D is ambiguous. This CDR3 region has 14 residues. Germline lookup yields CDR1 SGHRS and CDR2 YFSETQ. V lost 2 bases, J lost 0 bases, and 7 bases lay in between. CDR3 residues: CASSLVESTDTQYF. The CDR3 nucleotides are TGCGCCAGCAGCTTAGTGGAGAGCACAGATACGCAGTATTTT.

The chain couples TRBV5-1 to TRBJ2-1, with D unresolved. Trimming took off 2 bases at V and 0 bases at J, with 15 bases between the two ends. Per germline, CDR1 SGHRS and CDR2 YFSETQ. This CDR3 comprises 17 residues. CDR3 sequence reads: CASSFALTASSYNEQFF. The CDR3 DNA sequence: TGCGCCAGCAGCTTCGCATTGACTGCCAGCTCCTACAATGAGCAGTTCTTC.

The rearrangement joins TRBV6-5 to TRBJ1-5; TRBD1 aligns across 8 bases. Germline V gene lookup returns CDR1 MNHEY and CDR2 SVGAGI. This CDR3 is built from 15 residues. Unmatched junction bases numbered 6, after V lost 6 bases and J lost 2 bases. CDR3 sequence (DNA): TGTGCCAGCAGATCAGGACAGGGAGGCAATCAGCCCCAGCATTTT. This translates into CASRSGQGGNQPQHF.

The chain is built from TRBV4-1 and TRBJ2-7, with 7 bases fitting TRBD2. The CDR3 contains 15 residues. Trimming removed 1 base from V and 8 bases from J; junction bases left unmatched: 11. CDR1 and CDR2 from the germline V gene are MGHRA and YSYEKL. The CDR3 coding sequence is TGCGCCAGCAGCCAAGGGGGGGGAGCGAATGGTAAGCAGTACTTC. Protein product: CASSQGGGANGKQYF.

The chain employs TRBV7-8 and TRBJ1-1; D is undetermined. CDR3 length equals 17 residues. With 0 bases removed from V and 0 bases from J, the gap between germline ends came to 14 bases. From germline, CDR1 is SGHVS and CDR2 FQNEAQ. The CDR3 region has the DNA TGTGCCAGCAGCTTAGCGCTCTTCGGGCGGGTGAACACTGAAGCTTTCTTT. Translated, it gives CASSLALFGRVNTEAFF.

The chain carries TRBV11-2 and TRBJ2-3, with 8 bases identical to TRBD2. The ends lost 5 bases at V and 2 bases at J; junction bases unmatched: 9. The CDR3 is made up of 16 amino acids. The germline gives CDR1 SGHAT, CDR2 FQNNGV. This CDR3 is CASSRGGSRITDTQYF. In nucleotides, the CDR3 is TGTGCCAGCAGCCGGGGGGGGAGCCGGATCACAGATACGCAGTATTTT.

CDR3 sequence: CASSSPRDTQYF. The DNA for the CDR3 is TGTGCCAGCAGTTCCCCTAGGGATACGCAGTATTTT. This chain joins TRBV6-5 and TRBJ2-3; D remains ambiguous. This CDR3 comprises 12 residues. The V end was cut by 4 bases, the J end by 6 bases, with 8 bases between. Germline CDR1 and CDR2: MNHEY and SVGAGI.

The V gene is TRBV29-1, the J gene TRBJ2-1, with 10 bases fitting TRBD2. CDR1 is SQVTM and CDR2 is ANQGSEA in the germline V gene. J lost 7 bases, V lost 2 bases, and 5 bases had no gene match. This CDR3 contains 14 residues. CDR3 sequence (DNA): TGCAGCGTTGAACGGCTAGCGGGGGATAATGAGCAGTTCTTC. Amino acids: CSVERLAGDNEQFF.

About this clone: Compared with germline, one end of the junction differs, possibly owing to a read error. The chain is built from TRBV20-1 and TRBJ2-7, with a weak D call TRBD2 (5 bases). This CDR3 region has 9 residues. Germline loops: CDR1 DFQATT, CDR2 SNEGSKA (reference sequence). CDR3 coding DNA: TGCAGTGCAGTCCGGTGCGGGTGGTTC. Encoded protein: CSAVRCGWF.

The chain joins TRBV7-9 to TRBJ1-1; 7 bases map to TRBD1. In germline, CDR1 is SEHNR, CDR2 FQNEAQ (reference sequence). Germline trimming cut 5 bases from V and 0 bases from J; bases unmatched to any gene: 3. There are 14 residues in the CDR3. CDR3 nucleotides: TGTGCCAGCAGCAGGGACAGTCTGAACACTGAAGCTTTCTTT. Amino acid sequence: CASSRDSLNTEAFF.

The chain employs TRBV30 and TRBJ2-1; 8 nucleotides align to TRBD2. CDR1 GTSNPN and CDR2 SVGIG come from the germline V gene (reference sequence). With 2 bases clipped from V and 5 bases from J, the junction kept 8 bases outside the gene matches. The CDR3 covers 15 residues. CDR3 loop: CAWSLSAGGDNEQFF. The DNA of the CDR3 is TGTGCCTGGAGTCTAAGTGCGGGAGGAGACAATGAGCAGTTCTTC.

This clone was counted a few times. V usage is TRBV19 and J usage is TRBJ1-1; D is possibly TRBD1 (5 bases). The CDR3 is 14 amino acids. Trimming took off 9 bases at V and 0 bases at J, with 14 bases between the two ends. Germline V CDR1 and CDR2: LNHDA, SQIVND (reference sequence). CDR3 sequence reads: CASREVGMNTEAFF. CDR3 bases: TGTGCCAGCAGGGAAGTGGGTATGAACACTGAAGCTTTCTTT.

The chain carries TRBV5-4 and TRBJ2-7; 8 bases align to TRBD1. Germline V gene lookup returns CDR1 SGHNT and CDR2 YYREEE (reference sequence). The CDR3 is made up of 15 amino acids. V trimming: 0 bases; J trimming: 4 bases; junction bases outside the gene matches: 6. This CDR3 reads CASSLAGTGEYEQYF. The CDR3 nucleotides read TGTGCCAGCAGCTTGGCAGGGACAGGCGAGTACGAGCAGTACTTC.

The V and J genes are TRBV19 and TRBJ2-7; a weak D match, TRBD1 (5 bases). From germline, CDR1 is LNHDA and CDR2 SQIVND (reference sequence). Trimming cost V 5 bases and J 2 bases, with 10 bases left between them. The CDR3 extends over 13 amino acids. Here the CDR3 reads CASSLQGTYEQYF. CDR3 coding DNA: TGTGCCAGTAGTCTCCAGGGAACCTACGAGCAGTACTTC.

This chain joins TRBV11-3 and TRBJ2-1; D gene uncertain. The CDR3 spans 17 residues. V was cut by 3 bases and J by 4 bases, with 19 bases left in between. CDR1 and CDR2 (germline): SGHNT, YENEEA. The DNA for the CDR3 is TGTGCCAGCAGCTTCCCCCACTCTAACAGATCTTACAATGAGCAGTTCTTC. It yields the protein CASSFPHSNRSYNEQFF.

The chain recombines TRBV6-1 with TRBJ2-5; 9 bases align to TRBD2. The CDR3 runs 13 residues. Germline trimming cut 11 bases from V and 5 bases from J; bases unmatched to any gene: 9. The V gene's germline CDR1 is MNHNS and CDR2 SASEGT. The CDR3 bases are TGTGCCGTACGAGCGGGGGGCGAGGAGACCCAGTACTTC. Its translation: CAVRAGGEETQYF.

CDR3 sequence: CASTPGRVEQYF. CDR3 sequence (DNA): TGTGCCAGCACCCCGGGCAGGGTTGAGCAGTACTTC. V and J are TRBV6-1 and TRBJ2-7, with TRBD1 as a possible D gene (5 bases). The CDR3 has 12 amino acids. Trimming removed 7 bases at V and 7 bases at J, with 14 bases between. Germline assignment: CDR1 MNHNS and CDR2 SASEGT.

The CDR3 DNA sequence: TGTGCCAGCAGGCAGGGGGCAGAAGCTTTCTTT. Amino acid sequence: CASRQGAEAFF. The V gene is TRBV6-5, the J gene TRBJ1-1; 8 nucleotides line up with TRBD1. Germline CDR1 reads MNHEY; CDR2 reads SVGAGI. V shed 6 bases, J shed 8 bases, and the junction held 2 bases outside the gene matches. This CDR3 is built from 11 residues.

This clone was counted a single time. The J gene is TRBJ2-2, the V gene TRBV5-1, with D possibly TRBD2 on 5 matching bases. CDR1 and CDR2 (germline): SGHRS, YFSETQ. The CDR3 consists of 13 residues. V lost 4 bases and J lost 1, with 5 bases in between. The CDR3 region is CASSEGNTGELFF. CDR3 bases: TGCGCCAGCAGCGAGGGGAACACCGGGGAGCTGTTTTTT.

DNA of the CDR3: TGTGCCAGCAGCGTAGGACAGGGCCTGCGAAACACCATATATTTT. Translation gives CASSVGQGLRNTIYF. V gene TRBV9 combines with J gene TRBJ1-3; 7 nucleotides line up with TRBD1. CDR3 length equals 15 residues. Germline V CDR1 and CDR2: SGDLS, YYNGEE. With 0 bases clipped from V and 5 bases from J, the junction kept 5 bases outside the gene matches. Supplemented by reference TRBV9 and TRBJ1-3, the full variable domain reads DSGVTQTPKHLITATGQRVTLRCSPRSGDLSVYWYQQSLDQGLQFLIQYYNGEERAKGNILERFSAQQFPDLHSELNLSSLELGDSALYFCASSVGQGLRNTIYFGEGSWLTVV.